A single sample gave rise to the 15 T cell receptor beta chains below, sequenced in a study of cytomegalovirus exposure and HLA in healthy donors. PCR used 60 Vbeta primers and 13 Jbeta primers. Method: immunoSEQ multiplex PCR; TCRdb's copy keeps in-frame clones and lacks some. The sample yields about 94,000 clones, 78% seen once. Sequencing was performed on PBMCs. Receptors were obtained from a woman in her sixties or seventies in good health and CMV-seronegative.

The chain has TRBV7-2 and TRBJ2-1; 10 bases line up with TRBD2. This CDR3 has 16 residues. Germline-derived CDR1 and CDR2 are SGHTA and FQGNSA. V was clipped by 4 bases and J by 4 bases; unmatched bases: 7. DNA of the CDR3: TGTGCCAGCAGCTACCTCGTAGCGGGAGGATACAATGAGCAGTTCTTC. Its translation is CASSYLVAGGYNEQFF.

The rearrangement joins TRBV9 to TRBJ2-5; 8 bases align to TRBD1. The CDR3 is made up of 15 amino acids. J lost 4 bases, V lost 3 bases, and 8 bases had no gene match. The V gene's germline CDR1 is SGDLS and CDR2 YYNGEE. The DNA of the CDR3 is TGTGCCAGCAGCGCGACAGGGGTGCAGGTAGAGACCCAGTACTTC. Amino acid sequence: CASSATGVQVETQYF. The whole variable domain, filled in from reference TRBV9 and TRBJ2-5, reads DSGVTQTPKHLITATGQRVTLRCSPRSGDLSVYWYQQSLDQGLQFLIQYYNGEERAKGNILERFSAQQFPDLHSELNLSSLELGDSALYFCASSATGVQVETQYFGPGTRLLVL.

The V call is TRBV28, the J call TRBJ1-1; D is possibly TRBD1 (5 bases). The ends were cut back, 6 bases at V and 6 bases at J, with 14 bases in the middle. This CDR3 region has 13 residues. CDR1 MDHEN and CDR2 SYDVKM come from the germline V gene. DNA of the CDR3: TGTGCCAGCAGATATCAGGGTTACGCTGAAGCTTTCTTT. Protein sequence: CASRYQGYAEAFF. Full variable domain (missing parts from reference TRBV28 and TRBJ1-1): DVKVTQSSRYLVKRTGEKVFLECVQDMDHENMFWYRQDPGLGLRLIYFSYDVKMKEKGDIPEGYSVSREKKERFSLILESASTNQTSMYLCASRYQGYAEAFFGQGTRLTVV.

This chain connects TRBV28 to TRBJ2-1, with D possibly matching TRBD1 (6 bases). The germline gives CDR1 MDHEN, CDR2 SYDVKM. The length of the CDR3 is 16 residues. The V and J ends lost 5 bases and 5 bases respectively, with 19 bases between them. CDR3 sequence reads: CASSPLDRTRNNEQFF. The CDR3 DNA reads TGTGCCAGCAGTCCCCTCGACAGGACGAGGAACAATGAGCAGTTCTTC. The variable domain in full, completed from reference TRBV28 and TRBJ2-1, reads DVKVTQSSRYLVKRTGEKVFLECVQDMDHENMFWYRQDPGLGLRLIYFSYDVKMKEKGDIPEGYSVSREKKERFSLILESASTNQTSMYLCASSPLDRTRNNEQFFGPGTRLTVL.

The chain carries TRBV4-1 and TRBJ1-5; D ambiguous. The length of the CDR3 is 17 residues. CDR1 and CDR2 from the germline V gene are MGHRA and YSYEKL. V was clipped by 1 base and J by 7 bases, with 20 bases between them. In DNA, the CDR3 is TGCGCCAGCAGCCAAGGAAATTTTTACTCTAGGAGCCAGCCCCAGCATTTT. Residues: CASSQGNFYSRSQPQHF.

The V gene is TRBV28, the J gene TRBJ1-1; possible D gene TRBD1, 6 bases. This CDR3 has 13 amino acids. Between the trimmed V and J ends, which lost 5 bases and 2 bases, there was a span of 9 bases. The germline CDR1 and CDR2 sequences are MDHEN and SYDVKM. The CDR3: CASSETGNTEAFF. CDR3 sequence (DNA): TGTGCCAGCAGTGAGACAGGTAACACTGAAGCTTTCTTT.

CDR3 sequence reads: CASSLAVGRGAYGYTF. The CDR3 DNA follows: TGCGCCAGCAGCTTGGCCGTGGGCAGGGGGGCCTATGGCTACACCTTC. The chain carries TRBV5-1 and TRBJ1-2; 7 bases align to TRBD1. The CDR3 covers 16 residues. Germline trimming cut 0 bases from V and 4 bases from J; bases unmatched to any gene: 9. Per germline, CDR1 SGHRS and CDR2 YFSETQ. The whole variable domain, remainder taken from reference TRBV5-1 and TRBJ1-2, is KAGVTQTPRYLIKTRGQQVTLSCSPISGHRSVSWYQQTPGQGLQFLFEYFSETQRNKGNFPGRFSGRQFSNSRSEMNVSTLELGDSALYLCASSLAVGRGAYGYTFGSGTRLTVV.

J is TRBJ1-3 and V is TRBV5-1; D perhaps matches TRBD1 (6 bases). This CDR3 spans 16 amino acids. CDR1 and CDR2 (germline): SGHRS, YFSETQ. Trimming removed 0 bases at V and 4 bases at J, with 14 bases between. CDR3 sequence reads: CASSLGGTTSGNTIYF. Here the CDR3 DNA reads TGCGCCAGCAGCTTGGGGGGGACAACTTCGGGAAACACCATATATTTT.

This clone was detected only a few times. This chain links TRBV19 with TRBJ1-1; 8 positions match TRBD1. CDR3 length equals 16 residues. CDR1 is LNHDA and CDR2 is SQIVND in the germline V gene (reference sequence). Trimming took 3 bases from V and 4 from J; bases not matched to a gene: 10. CDR3 sequence (DNA): TGTGCCAGTAGTATGCAGGGGGCGGTTGGCCGCACTGAAGCTTTCTTT. Its protein product is CASSMQGAVGRTEAFF. The full variable domain, in which reference TRBV19 and TRBJ1-1 provide the parts outside the CDR3, is DGGITQSPKYLFRKEGQNVTLSCEQNLNHDAMYWYRQDPGQGLRLIYYSQIVNDFQKGDIAEGYSVSREKKESFPLTVTSAQKNPTAFYLCASSMQGAVGRTEAFFGQGTRLTVV.

The V call is TRBV28, the J call TRBJ2-5; the D gene is possibly TRBD2 (6 bases). The CDR3 consists of 15 residues. Germline CDR1 reads MDHEN; CDR2 reads SYDVKM. Trimming cost V 7 bases and J 5 bases, with 20 bases left between them. This CDR3 is CASTTQGTGVETQYF. The CDR3 bases are TGTGCCAGCACCACGCAAGGGACTGGAGTGGAGACCCAGTACTTC.

This clone was observed a handful of times. V usage is TRBV28 and J usage is TRBJ1-5, with 7 bases that match TRBD1. Germline-derived CDR1 and CDR2 are MDHEN and SYDVKM. V lost 3 bases to trimming and J lost 4 bases; unmatched junction nucleotides: 6. The CDR3 sequence is 15 residues long. CDR3 in DNA: TGTGCCAGCAGTTTGAGGGGGCTTCGGAATCAGCCCCAGCATTTT. It translates to CASSLRGLRNQPQHF.

Regarding this clone: This sample includes further DNA sequences coding for the same CDR3. J is TRBJ1-1 and V is TRBV27, with D possibly being TRBD1 (5 bases). V was pared by 3 bases and J by 5 bases, with 10 bases between. CDR3 length equals 13 residues. CDR1 is MNHEY and CDR2 is SMNVEV in the germline V gene (reference sequence). CDR3 bases: TGTGCCAGCAGTTTGGCAGGGCGGACTGAAGCTTTCTTT. Protein product: CASSLAGRTEAFF.

This chain uses TRBV5-1 with TRBJ2-5, with unresolved D. The CDR3 is 13 residues long. CDR1 and CDR2 from the germline V gene are SGHRS and YFSETQ. Deletions cut 0 bases from V and 2 bases from J, with 5 bases between. In DNA form, the CDR3 reads TGCGCCAGCAGCTTGGGGCCTCAAGAGACCCAGTACTTC. Amino acid sequence: CASSLGPQETQYF.

The chain combines TRBV7-9 with TRBJ2-1; TRBD1 aligns across 8 bases. Germline assignment: CDR1 SEHNR and CDR2 FQNEAQ (reference sequence). J was trimmed by 3 bases and V by 3 bases; bases with no gene match: 4. The CDR3 runs to 15 residues. The chain's CDR3 is CASSFSGTGYNEQFF. The CDR3 nucleotides read TGTGCCAGCAGCTTTTCCGGGACAGGCTACAATGAGCAGTTCTTC.

The CDR3 bases are TGTGCCAGCAGCCCGAGGCGGGGGGGCTCCTACAATGAGCAGTTCTTC. Translated, it gives CASSPRRGGSYNEQFF. V usage is TRBV5-4 and J usage is TRBJ2-1, with 9 bases aligning to TRBD2. The J segment lost 0 bases and the V segment lost 4 bases, leaving 5 bases of the junction unmatched. The CDR3 covers 16 residues. Germline V gene sequence: CDR1 SGHNT, CDR2 YYREEE (reference sequence).